The 6 T cell receptor beta chains given below trace back to one sample, sequenced in a study of Graves' ophthalmopathy and Graves' hyperthyroidism. Scientists amplified the TCR beta CDR3 regions from RNA transcripts. HTBI primers were used in a first-round RT-PCR, which preceded a second-round multiplex PCR. MiXCR, run by TCRdb on the multiplex PCR reads, gives a single entry per CDR3 protein. The table lists 200,000 to 250,000 distinct CDR3 sequences, about 46% of them singletons. Source material: peripheral blood. The receptor set was obtained from an adult man with Graves' ophthalmopathy.

This clonotype occurred a few times. The chain couples TRBV20-1 to TRBJ1-1; 9 nucleotides agree with TRBD1. Losses at the gene ends were 5 bases for V and 3 bases for J; bases not matched to a gene: 4. CDR1 and CDR2 from the germline V gene are DFQATT and SNEGSKA (reference sequence). The CDR3 is made up of 13 amino acids. The chain's CDR3 is CSAGDRVHTEAFF. The CDR3, as DNA: TGCAGTGCTGGGGACAGGGTGCACACTGAAGCTTTCTTT.

J is TRBJ2-7 and V is TRBV4-1; 7 bases align to TRBD2. V trimming: 0 bases; J trimming: 4 bases; junction bases outside the gene matches: 9. CDR3 length equals 16 residues. CDR1 is MGHRA, CDR2 YSYEKL, per germline. Here the CDR3 reads CASSQDEAPGGYEQYF. In DNA form, the CDR3 reads TGCGCCAGCAGCCAAGATGAGGCACCCGGGGGGTACGAGCAGTACTTC.

This clonotype has at least ten counts. This rearrangement joins TRBV2 to TRBJ1-5; 11 nucleotides agree with TRBD1. Germline trimming cut 11 bases from V and 0 bases from J; bases unmatched to any gene: 9. The V gene's germline CDR1 is SNHLY and CDR2 FYNNEI. The CDR3 spans 16 residues. CDR3 in amino acids: CASRDRGVDSNQPQHF. The CDR3 region has the DNA TGTGCCTCTCGGGACAGGGGGGTCGATAGCAATCAGCCCCAGCATTTT.

CDR3 loop: CASSYSPGDTEAFF. The CDR3 DNA sequence: TGTGCCAGCAGTTACTCGCCCGGAGACACTGAAGCTTTCTTT. This rearrangement joins TRBV6-5 to TRBJ1-1; D gene uncertain. This CDR3 is built from 14 residues. The germline V and J ends were trimmed by 0 bases and 3 bases, with 8 bases remaining between them. Germline V CDR1 and CDR2: MNHEY, SVGAGI.

This clonotype was detected a few times. The chain joins TRBV12-5 to TRBJ2-2, with D possibly TRBD2 on 6 matching bases. The CDR3 has 15 amino acids. Trimming shortened V by 6 bases and J by 0 bases, and 11 bases separated the two germline ends. Germline V CDR1 and CDR2: LGHNT, FRNRAP. The CDR3 reads CASGREPANTGELFF. The CDR3 DNA reads TGTGCTAGTGGGCGGGAACCCGCGAACACCGGGGAGCTGTTTTTT. Full variable domain (remainder filled in from reference TRBV12-5 and TRBJ2-2): DARVTQTPRHKVTEMGQEVTMRCQPILGHNTVFWYRQTMMQGLELLAYFRNRAPLDDSGMPKDRFSAEMPDATLATLKIQPSEPRDSAVYFCASGREPANTGELFFGEGSRLTVL.

The count of this clonotype is one. The chain is built from TRBV7-2 and TRBJ2-3; maybe TRBD1 (8 bases). CDR1 and CDR2 from the germline V gene are SGHTA and FQGNSA. V lost 5 bases to trimming and J lost 3 bases, with 15 bases between them. This CDR3 spans 15 amino acids. This chain's CDR3 is CASSLQQGGTDTQYF. The DNA of the CDR3 is TGTGCCAGCAGCCTACAACAGGGGGGGACAGATACGCAGTATTTT.